This TCR beta chain was documented in a study of shared clonotypes between healthy human individuals. Produced via immunoSEQ multiplex PCR; TCRdb's table is partial and in-frame only. The sample lists about 680,000 clones, 60% to 80% occurring once. This CDR3 has 14 residues. The trim removed 0 bases at V and 4 bases at J, leaving 5 bases unmatched. Germline V CDR1 and CDR2: SQVTM, ANQGSEA. The sample comprised memory CD4+ T cells sorted from blood. The subset denotes: CD45RA-negative fraction. This chain links TRBV29-1 with TRBJ1-2; 7 bases match TRBD1. This TCR was sampled from a woman aged 25 to 39 in good health. CDR3 DNA: TGCAGCGTTGAAGACAGGGGGAATGCCTATGGCTACACCTTC. Translating it yields CSVEDRGNAYGYTF. The whole variable domain, remainder taken from reference TRBV29-1 and TRBJ1-2, is SAVISQKPSRDICQRGTSLTIQCQVDSQVTMMFWYRQQPGQSLTLIATANQGSEATYESGFVIDKFPISRPNLTFSTLTVSNMSPEDSSIYLCSVEDRGNAYGYTFGSGTRLTVV.